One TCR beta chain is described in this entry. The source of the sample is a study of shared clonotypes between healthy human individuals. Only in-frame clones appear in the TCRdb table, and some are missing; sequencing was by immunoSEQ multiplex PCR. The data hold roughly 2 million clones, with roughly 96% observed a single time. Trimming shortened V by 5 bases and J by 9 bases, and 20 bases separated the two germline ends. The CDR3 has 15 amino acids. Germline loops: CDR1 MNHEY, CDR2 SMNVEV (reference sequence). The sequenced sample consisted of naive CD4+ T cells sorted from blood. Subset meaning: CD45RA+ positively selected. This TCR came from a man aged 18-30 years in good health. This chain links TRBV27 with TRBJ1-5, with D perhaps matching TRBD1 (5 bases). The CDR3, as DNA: TGTGCCAGCAGTACGTCCCCTCAGGGACTCCGGCCCCAGCATTTT. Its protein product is CASSTSPQGLRPQHF.